This T cell receptor (beta chain) was obtained from a study of T cell responses to AZD1222 COVID-19 vaccine. Regarding the study as a whole: Most donors were white British, females outnumbered males, and clonal diversity was possibly underestimated.

Points on this clone: What it recognizes is unknown. The junction departs from the called germline gene at one end, perhaps through a read error.

CDR3 length: 16 residues. From germline, CDR1 is LNHDA and CDR2 SQIVND (reference sequence). Analyses pooled second doses at about 4 or about 12 weeks. Using immunoSEQ multiplex PCR, the repertoire was profiled, and TCRdb retains in-frame clones only, with some absent. This table has approximately 140,000 clones, about nine tenths appearing once. The rearrangement uses TRBV19 and TRBJ2-4; D not certain. Sample: peripheral blood, taken 28 days after the second AZD1222 dose. This clonotype was obtained from an adult who received the AZD1222 COVID-19 vaccine. As DNA, the CDR3 is TGTCCCAGTACAAAAAAACACGACTCGGCCAAAAACATTCAGTACTTC. It specifies CPSTKKHDSAKNIQYF.